The rows below give T cell receptor beta chains drawn from one sample of a study of T cell responses to AZD1222 COVID-19 vaccine. Clones were read by immunoSEQ multiplex PCR, and TCRdb kept only the in-frame ones, dropping some. The profile shows roughly 70,000 clones, just over 85% of them singletons. This specimen consisted of peripheral blood, obtained on day 0 of AZD1222 vaccination. The receptors shown here come from an adult in good health. Both conserved end residues are part of each CDR3. The order of the fields is D gene, clone size, V gene, J gene, CDR3 DNA, CDR3 protein. The D gene is left open where the match is weak. Size is omitted from some rows. Given values are once, few, many or a class for expanded clones.

NA,NA,TRBV10-2,TRBJ1-2,TGCGCCAGCAGTGCGAAGCGGGGGGGCCTATGGGGCTACACCTTC,CASSAKRGGLWGYTF
NA,NA,TRBV4-1,TRBJ1-3,TGCGCCAGCAGCCAATGGACTGGGAACTCTGGAAACACCATATATTTT,CASSQWTGNSGNTIYF
NA,NA,TRBV9,TRBJ1-1,TGTGCCAGCAGCGTAGACGGGGGGACCTCGAACACTGAAGCTTTCTTT,CASSVDGGTSNTEAFF
NA,few,TRBV30,TRBJ1-6,TGTGCCAGCGCGAGGGATTCACCCCTCCACTTT,CASARDSPLHF
NA,NA,TRBV7-8,TRBJ2-3,TGTGCCAGCAGCCCCTCCGGGACTTCCACAGATACGCAGTATTTT,CASSPSGTSTDTQYF
TRBD1,NA,TRBV12-5,TRBJ2-2,TGTGCTAGTGGTTTTTACAGGGGGACAACCGGGGAGCTGTTTTTT,CASGFYRGTTGELFF
NA,NA,TRBV21-1,TRBJ1-2,TGTGCCAGCAGCAAGGTCAACTCCATCAAGAGGACAGCCTATGGCTACACCTTC,CASSKVNSIKRTAYGYTF
TRBD1,few,TRBV4-1,TRBJ1-1,TGCGCCAGCAGCCAGGGGGACAGGCCTGACGAAGCTTTCTTT,CASSQGDRPDEAFF
NA,NA,TRBV1,TRBJ1-2,TGCACCAGCAGCCGATATTCAATCGGGTCCCTATATGGCTACACCTTC,CTSSRYSIGSLYGYTF
NA,NA,TRBV18,TRBJ2-5,TGTGCCAGCTCGCCGTACAGGGCCGGGCTAAACCAAGAGACCCAGTACTTC,CASSPYRAGLNQETQYF
NA,NA,TRBV9,TRBJ2-6,TGTGCCAGCAGCGTAGGGGGGGCCTACCTCTCTGGGGCCAACGTCCTGACTTTC,CASSVGGAYLSGANVLTF
NA,once,TRBV5-1,TRBJ1-1,TGCGCCAGCAGCTTGGTGAACACTGAAGCTTTCTTT,CASSLVNTEAFF
TRBD1,NA,TRBV28,TRBJ1-6,TGTGCCAGCAGTTTAAAGGGGGCGGGCGGTTCACCCCTCCACTTT,CASSLKGAGGSPLHF
NA,few,TRBV19,TRBJ1-5,TGTGCCAGTAGTATAGTTGGACGGCTAAATCAGCCCCAGCATTTT,CASSIVGRLNQPQHF
TRBD1,NA,TRBV29-1,TRBJ2-1,TGCAGCGCATCCCGAGGGACAGACAAATACAATGAGCAGTTCTTC,CSASRGTDKYNEQFF
TRBD1,NA,TRBV27,TRBJ1-5,TGTGCCAGCAGTTTTCAGGGACAGGCCGATCAGCCCCAGCATTTT,CASSFQGQADQPQHF
NA,NA,TRBV28,TRBJ2-3,TGTGCCAGCAGTACCCGACAGAACACAGATACGCAGTATTTT,CASSTRQNTDTQYF
NA,NA,TRBV2,TRBJ2-2,TGTGCCAGCAGTGAACTCCGGGGGAACACCGGGGAGCTGTTTTTT,CASSELRGNTGELFF
NA,NA,TRBV5-6,TRBJ2-6,TGTGCCAGCAGCTTGGGGACCGGGAGCTCTGGGGCCAACGTCCTGACTTTC,CASSLGTGSSGANVLTF
NA,NA,TRBV7-3,TRBJ2-2,TGTGCCAGCAGCTTAAGCTTTAACTCCGGGGAGCTGTTTTTT,CASSLSFNSGELFF
TRBD1,NA,TRBV14,TRBJ1-4,TGTGCCAGCAGCGCCGGGACAGGGGCTCCCTATGAAAAACTGTTTTTT,CASSAGTGAPYEKLFF
NA,few,TRBV2,TRBJ1-5,TGTGCCACTAGGGGAGGGTTTAATCAGCCCCAGCATTTT,CATRGGFNQPQHF
NA,NA,TRBV28,TRBJ2-1,TGTGCCAGTCTCGGGGGAGGTGGGTCTCGGTCCTACAATGAGCAGTTCTTC,CASLGGGGSRSYNEQFF
TRBD1,NA,TRBV5-1,TRBJ2-7,TGCGCCAGCAGCTACCAGGGACAGAACTACGAGCAGTACTTC,CASSYQGQNYEQYF
NA,NA,TRBV11-2,TRBJ1-4,TGTGCCAGCAGCTTTAAGGGACGGGGTGAAAAACTGTTTTTT,CASSFKGRGEKLFF
NA,NA,TRBV6-5,TRBJ1-1,TGTGCCAGCAGTTACTCGATAACAGGGTACACTGAAGCTTTCTTT,CASSYSITGYTEAFF
NA,once,TRBV5-4,TRBJ2-3,TGTGCCAGCAGATTAGACTTATATAGCACAGATACGCAGTATTTT,CASRLDLYSTDTQYF
TRBD1,NA,TRBV11-3,TRBJ2-5,TGTGCCAGCAGCTCTAGGACAGGGGGCGTTTTTCAAGAGACCCAGTACTTC,CASSSRTGGVFQETQYF
NA,NA,TRBV7-2,TRBJ1-5,TGTGCCAGCAGCCCTCAAGGTGGGGGCAATCAGCCCCAGCATTTT,CASSPQGGGNQPQHF
NA,NA,TRBV28,TRBJ2-6,TGTGCCAGCACGTCGGGGGCGCCTGGGGCCAACGTCCTGACTTTC,CASTSGAPGANVLTF
TRBD1,NA,TRBV5-8,TRBJ2-2,TGTGCCAGCAGCTTAAACGGACAGGGTTCTAACACCGGGGAGCTGTTTTTT,CASSLNGQGSNTGELFF
NA,NA,TRBV18,TRBJ1-1,TGTGCCAGCTCACCACTCGGACTGTTGAACACTGAAGCTTTCTTT,CASSPLGLLNTEAFF
NA,NA,TRBV29-1,TRBJ1-1,TGCAGCGTCCGGACGGACATGAACACTGAAGCTTTCTTT,CSVRTDMNTEAFF
NA,NA,TRBV5-1,TRBJ2-3,TGCGCCAGCAGCGCCAGCACAGATACGCAGTATTTT,CASSASTDTQYF
TRBD1,once,TRBV28,TRBJ1-5,TGTGCCAGCAGCCTTTTGGGGGGCCTTCTAGGACAGGGGAAAAGAAGTGGTCAGCCCCAGCATTTT,CASSLLGGLLGQGKRSGQPQHF
NA,NA,TRBV30,TRBJ1-5,TGTGCCTACGTCCACGACAATCAGCCCCAGCATTTT,CAYVHDNQPQHF
TRBD1,NA,TRBV19,TRBJ1-1,TGTGCCAGTAGTATAGGTCTCCTAGGACAGGGGCCTTTTAACACTGAAGCTTTCTTT,CASSIGLLGQGPFNTEAFF
TRBD2,once,TRBV19,TRBJ2-1,TGTGCCAGTAGGTATTTTCCCCGGTCCGGGCTAGCGGGGGGGAATGAGCAGTTCTTC,CASRYFPRSGLAGGNEQFF
NA,NA,TRBV7-9,TRBJ1-2,TGTGCCAGCAGCTTAGATGGTCGCGGCTACACCTTC,CASSLDGRGYTF
TRBD1,NA,TRBV29-1,TRBJ1-2,TGCAGCGTTCTAATACAGGGGAACTATGGCTACACCTTC,CSVLIQGNYGYTF